The clone carrying this T cell receptor (beta chain) has only one observation. Assay used: immunoSEQ multiplex PCR; TCRdb lists only in-frame clones, some missing. This sample has some 60,000 clones; more than 85% occur once, and the top ten carry around 2.8%. This record belongs to a study of T cell changes during pregnancy in multiple sclerosis. The germline gives CDR1 SQVTM, CDR2 ANQGSEA. CDR3 length equals 13 residues. The sequence was obtained from a female donor in good health, enrolled as a control in a pregnancy study. The rearrangement links TRBV29-1 to TRBJ2-5; no definite D call. The J call is in doubt because the DNA end fits TRBJ2-7 better. The sequences come from peripheral blood, collected in the third trimester of pregnancy. CDR3 DNA: TGCAGCGTTGAAGGAGGAGACCCCTACGAGCAGTACTTC. As protein: CSVEGGDPYEQYF.